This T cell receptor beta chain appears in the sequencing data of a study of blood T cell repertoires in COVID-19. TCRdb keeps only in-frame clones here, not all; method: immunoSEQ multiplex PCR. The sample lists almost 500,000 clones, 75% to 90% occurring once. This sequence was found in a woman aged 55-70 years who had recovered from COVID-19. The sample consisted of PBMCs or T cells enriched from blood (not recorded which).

CDR3 coding DNA: TGTGCCTGGAGTGTACCTAGCCAAGAGACCCAGTACTTC. Amino acid sequence: CAWSVPSQETQYF. V gene TRBV30 combines with J gene TRBJ2-5; D is ambiguous. V gave up 0 bases and J gave up 1 base, with 6 bases separating them. The V gene's germline CDR1 is GTSNPN and CDR2 SVGIG (reference sequence). This CDR3 contains 13 residues.